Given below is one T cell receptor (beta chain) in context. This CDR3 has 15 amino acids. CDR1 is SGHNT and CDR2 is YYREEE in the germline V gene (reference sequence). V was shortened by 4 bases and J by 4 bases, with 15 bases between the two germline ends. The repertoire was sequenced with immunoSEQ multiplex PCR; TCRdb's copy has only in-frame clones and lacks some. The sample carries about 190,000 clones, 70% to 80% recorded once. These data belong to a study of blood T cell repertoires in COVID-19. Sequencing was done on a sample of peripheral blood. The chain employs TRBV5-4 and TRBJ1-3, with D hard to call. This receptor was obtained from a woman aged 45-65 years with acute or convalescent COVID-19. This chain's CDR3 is CASSMDPTGGNTIYF. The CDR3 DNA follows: TGTGCCAGCAGCATGGACCCTACGGGGGGAAACACCATATATTTT.